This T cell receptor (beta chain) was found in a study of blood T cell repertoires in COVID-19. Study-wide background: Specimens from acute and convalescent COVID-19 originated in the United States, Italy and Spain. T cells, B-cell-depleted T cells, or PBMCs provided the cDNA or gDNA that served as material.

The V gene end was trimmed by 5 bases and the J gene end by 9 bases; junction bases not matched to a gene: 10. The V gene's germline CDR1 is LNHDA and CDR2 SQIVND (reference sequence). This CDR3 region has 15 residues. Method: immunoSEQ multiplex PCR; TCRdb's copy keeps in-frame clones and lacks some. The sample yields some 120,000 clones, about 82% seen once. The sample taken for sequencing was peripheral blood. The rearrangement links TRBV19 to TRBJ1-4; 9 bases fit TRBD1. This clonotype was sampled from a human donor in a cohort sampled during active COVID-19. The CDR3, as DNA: TGTGCCAGTAGTTCATCCGGGACAGGGTCGAAAAAACTGTTTTTT. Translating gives CASSSSGTGSKKLFF.